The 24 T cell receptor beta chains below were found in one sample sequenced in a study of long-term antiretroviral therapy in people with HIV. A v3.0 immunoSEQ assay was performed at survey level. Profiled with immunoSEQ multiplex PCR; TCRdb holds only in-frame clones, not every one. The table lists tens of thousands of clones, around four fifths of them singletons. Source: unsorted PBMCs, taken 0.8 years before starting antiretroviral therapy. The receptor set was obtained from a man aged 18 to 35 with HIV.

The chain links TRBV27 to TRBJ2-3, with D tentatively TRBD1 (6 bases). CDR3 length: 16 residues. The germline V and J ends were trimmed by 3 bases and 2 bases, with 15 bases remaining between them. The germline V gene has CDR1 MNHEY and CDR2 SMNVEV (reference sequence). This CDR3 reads CASSFGQPMNTDTQYF. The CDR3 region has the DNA TGTGCCAGCAGTTTCGGACAGCCGATGAACACAGATACGCAGTATTTT.

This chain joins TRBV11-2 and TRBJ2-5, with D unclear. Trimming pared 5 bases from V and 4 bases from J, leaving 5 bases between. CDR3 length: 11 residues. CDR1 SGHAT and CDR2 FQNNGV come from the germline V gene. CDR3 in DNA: TGTGCCAGCAGCCCGTCAGAGACCCAGTACTTC. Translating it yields CASSPSETQYF.

As DNA, the CDR3 is TGTGCCAGCAGTGAGTGGACGGAAACCTACGAGCAGTACTTC. Amino acids: CASSEWTETYEQYF. The V call is TRBV6-1, the J call TRBJ2-7; no firm D call. V lost 3 bases and J lost 2, with 11 bases in between. The CDR3 extends over 14 amino acids. The V gene's germline CDR1 is MNHNS and CDR2 SASEGT.

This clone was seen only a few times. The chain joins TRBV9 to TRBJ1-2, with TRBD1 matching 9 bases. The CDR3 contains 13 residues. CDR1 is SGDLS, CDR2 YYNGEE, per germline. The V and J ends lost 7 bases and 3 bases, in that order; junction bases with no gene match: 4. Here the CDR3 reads CASGGQGYYGYTF. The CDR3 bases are TGTGCCAGCGGGGGACAGGGATACTATGGCTACACCTTC.

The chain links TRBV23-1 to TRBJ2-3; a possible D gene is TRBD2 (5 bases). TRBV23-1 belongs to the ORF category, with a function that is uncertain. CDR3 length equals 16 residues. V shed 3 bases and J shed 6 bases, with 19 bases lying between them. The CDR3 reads CASSQGRIQPGDTQYF. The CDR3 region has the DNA TGCGCCAGCAGTCAGGGCAGAATTCAACCGGGGGATACGCAGTATTTT.

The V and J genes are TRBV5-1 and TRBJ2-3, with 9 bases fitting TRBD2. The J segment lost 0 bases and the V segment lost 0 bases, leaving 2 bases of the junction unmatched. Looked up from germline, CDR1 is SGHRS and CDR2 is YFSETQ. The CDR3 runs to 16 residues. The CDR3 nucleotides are TGCGCCAGCAGCTTGGGCGGGGGGGGAAGCACAGATACGCAGTATTTT. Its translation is CASSLGGGGSTDTQYF.

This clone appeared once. CDR3 nucleotide sequence: TGTGCCAGTATGAAGACCGGAAACCACTACGAGCAGTACTTC. It is translated as CASMKTGNHYEQYF. This chain links TRBV19 with TRBJ2-7; D is unclear. The CDR3 has 14 residues. Germline V CDR1 and CDR2: LNHDA, SQIVND (reference sequence). The V end was cut by 7 bases, the J end by 3 bases, with 16 bases between.

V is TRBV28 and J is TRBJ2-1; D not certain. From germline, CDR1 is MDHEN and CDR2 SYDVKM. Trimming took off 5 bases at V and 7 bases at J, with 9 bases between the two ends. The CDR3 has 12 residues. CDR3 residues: CASSPHGNEQFF. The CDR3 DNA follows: TGTGCCAGCAGTCCGCACGGGAATGAGCAGTTCTTC.

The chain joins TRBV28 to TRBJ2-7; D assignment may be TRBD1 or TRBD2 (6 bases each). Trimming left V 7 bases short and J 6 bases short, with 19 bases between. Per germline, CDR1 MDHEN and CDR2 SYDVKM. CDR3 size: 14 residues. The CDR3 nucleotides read TGTGCCAGCACTCTAGGGGGGTCCAGGGGCGAGCAGTACTTC. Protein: CASTLGGSRGEQYF.

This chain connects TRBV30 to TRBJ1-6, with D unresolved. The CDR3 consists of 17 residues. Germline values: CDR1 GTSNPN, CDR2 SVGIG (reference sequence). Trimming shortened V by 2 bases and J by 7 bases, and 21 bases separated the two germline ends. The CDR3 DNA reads TGTGCCTGGAGTCGCCTCCGATTTCGGGCGGAAAATTCACCCCTCCACTTT. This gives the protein CAWSRLRFRAENSPLHF.

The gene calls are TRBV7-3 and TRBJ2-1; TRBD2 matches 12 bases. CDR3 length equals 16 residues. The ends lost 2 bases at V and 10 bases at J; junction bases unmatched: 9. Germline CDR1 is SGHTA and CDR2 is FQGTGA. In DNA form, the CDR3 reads TGTGCCAGCAGCTTATCTCTACTAGCGGGAGGAGACGAGCAGTTCTTC. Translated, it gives CASSLSLLAGGDEQFF.

The CDR3 sequence: CASSQSYNEQFF. The CDR3 DNA follows: TGCGCCAGCAGCCAATCGTACAATGAGCAGTTCTTC. J is TRBJ2-1 and V is TRBV4-1, with D hard to call. The CDR3 length is 12 residues. The ends were cut back, 2 bases at V and 4 bases at J, with 3 bases in the middle. In germline, CDR1 is MGHRA, CDR2 YSYEKL.

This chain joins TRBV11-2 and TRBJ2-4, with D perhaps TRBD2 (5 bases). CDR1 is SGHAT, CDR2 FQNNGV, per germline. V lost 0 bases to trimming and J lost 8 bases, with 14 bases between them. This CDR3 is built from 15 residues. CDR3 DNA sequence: TGTGCCAGCAGCTTAGATCTAAGGTTCGGGGACATTCAGTACTTC. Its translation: CASSLDLRFGDIQYF.

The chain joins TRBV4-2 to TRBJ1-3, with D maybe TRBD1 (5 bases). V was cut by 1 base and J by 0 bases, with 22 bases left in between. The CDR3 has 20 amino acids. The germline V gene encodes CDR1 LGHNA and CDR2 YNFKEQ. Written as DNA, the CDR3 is TGTGCCAGCAGCCAAGGTGGACAAATATCCTTAGGCTACTCTGGAAACACCATATATTTT. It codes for CASSQGGQISLGYSGNTIYF.

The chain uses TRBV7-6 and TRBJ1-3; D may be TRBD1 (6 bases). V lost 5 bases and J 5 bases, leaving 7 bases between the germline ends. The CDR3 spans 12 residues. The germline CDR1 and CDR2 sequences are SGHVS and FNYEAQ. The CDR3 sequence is CASSQGRNTIYF. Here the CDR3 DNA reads TGTGCCAGCAGCCAGGGGAGAAACACCATATATTTT.

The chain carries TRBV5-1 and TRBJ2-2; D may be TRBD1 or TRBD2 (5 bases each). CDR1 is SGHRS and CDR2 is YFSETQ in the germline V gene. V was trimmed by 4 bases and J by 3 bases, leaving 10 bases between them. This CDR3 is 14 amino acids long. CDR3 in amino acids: CASSLAGHTGELFF. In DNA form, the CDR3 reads TGCGCCAGCAGCCTAGCAGGGCACACCGGGGAGCTGTTTTTT.

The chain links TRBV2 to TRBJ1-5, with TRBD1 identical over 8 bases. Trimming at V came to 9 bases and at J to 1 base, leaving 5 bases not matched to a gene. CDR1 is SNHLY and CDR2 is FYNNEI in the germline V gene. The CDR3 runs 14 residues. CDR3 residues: CASQGAWSNQPQHF. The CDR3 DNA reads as TGTGCCAGTCAGGGGGCCTGGAGCAATCAGCCCCAGCATTTT.

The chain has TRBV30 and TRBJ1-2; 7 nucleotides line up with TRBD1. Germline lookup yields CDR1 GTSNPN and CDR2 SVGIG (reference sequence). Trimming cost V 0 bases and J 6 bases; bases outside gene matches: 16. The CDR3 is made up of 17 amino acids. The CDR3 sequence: CAWSVRHRMRTGHGYTF. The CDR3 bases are TGTGCCTGGAGTGTACGCCACCGAATGAGGACAGGTCATGGCTACACCTTC. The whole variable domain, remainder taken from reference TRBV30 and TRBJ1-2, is SQTIHQWPATLVQPVGSPLSLECTVEGTSNPNLYWYRQAAGRGLQLLFYSVGIGQISSEVPQNLSASRPQDRQFILSSKKLLLSDSGFYLCAWSVRHRMRTGHGYTFGSGTRLTVV.

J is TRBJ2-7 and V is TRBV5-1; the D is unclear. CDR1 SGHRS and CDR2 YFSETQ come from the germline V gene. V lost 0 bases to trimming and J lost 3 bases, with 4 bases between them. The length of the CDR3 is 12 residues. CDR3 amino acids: CASSLDIYEQYF. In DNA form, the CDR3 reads TGCGCCAGCAGCTTGGATATCTACGAGCAGTACTTC.

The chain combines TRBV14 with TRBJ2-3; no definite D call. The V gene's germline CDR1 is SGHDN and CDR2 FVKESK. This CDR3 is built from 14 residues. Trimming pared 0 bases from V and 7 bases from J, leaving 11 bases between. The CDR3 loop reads CASSQEVGLYTQYF. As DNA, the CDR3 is TGTGCCAGCAGCCAAGAGGTGGGCCTCTATACGCAGTATTTT.

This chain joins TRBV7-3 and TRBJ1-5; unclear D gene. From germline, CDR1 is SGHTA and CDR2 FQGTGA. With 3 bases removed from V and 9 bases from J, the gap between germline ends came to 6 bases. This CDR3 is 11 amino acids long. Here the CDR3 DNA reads TGTGCCAGCAGCTTGGTGATGCCCCAGCATTTT. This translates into CASSLVMPQHF. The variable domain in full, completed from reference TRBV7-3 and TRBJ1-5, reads GAGVSQTPSNKVTEKGKYVELRCDPISGHTALYWYRQSLGQGPEFLIYFQGTGAADDSGLPNDRFFAVRPEGSVSTLKIQRTERGDSAVYLCASSLVMPQHFGDGTRLSIL.

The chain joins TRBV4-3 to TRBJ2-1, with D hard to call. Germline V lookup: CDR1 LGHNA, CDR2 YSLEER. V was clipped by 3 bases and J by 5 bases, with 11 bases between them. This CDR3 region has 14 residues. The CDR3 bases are TGCGCCAGCAGCCAGGAAGGGTGGGACAATGAGCAGTTCTTC. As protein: CASSQEGWDNEQFF.

CDR3 amino acids: CASRLGQGGEKLFF. The CDR3 region has the DNA TGTGCCAGCAGACTGGGACAGGGCGGCGAAAAACTGTTTTTT. The chain is built from TRBV27 and TRBJ1-4, with 9 bases lining up with TRBD1. CDR1 and CDR2 from the germline V gene are MNHEY and SMNVEV (reference sequence). V was clipped by 6 bases and J by 8 bases; unmatched bases: 7. The CDR3 extends over 14 amino acids.

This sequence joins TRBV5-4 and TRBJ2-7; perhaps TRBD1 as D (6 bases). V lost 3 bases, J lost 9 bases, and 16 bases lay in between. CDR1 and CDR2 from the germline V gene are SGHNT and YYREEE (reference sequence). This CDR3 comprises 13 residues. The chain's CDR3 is CASSSKALQGQYF. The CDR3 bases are TGTGCCAGCAGCTCGAAAGCCCTACAGGGGCAGTACTTC.